This entry describes one TCR beta chain. What it binds is not known. This sample was included in a study of T-cell memory formation after mild COVID-19. General study results and limits: Memory sampled before infection contained some responding clones, suggesting cross-reactive memory joined. CD4+ bias marked clones expanding day 15 to 37, unlike balanced contracting clones. Chiefly within CM and EM were the contracting CD4+ clones; CD8+ ones were within EMRA.

5'RACE with constant-segment primers built TCRalpha and TCRbeta cDNA libraries with UMIs. TCRdb re-derived calls from the 5' RACE reads in MiXCR, one entry per CDR3 protein. The sample comprises 85,000 to 120,000 distinct CDR3 sequences, around 12% of which are singletons, and roughly 27% rests with the top ten. The junction had 6 bases not matched to a gene; V was cut back by 4 bases and J by 6 bases. The CDR3 has 14 amino acids. Germline V gene sequence: CDR1 SGHRS, CDR2 YFSETQ. The specimen sequenced was PBMCs or a T cell subset sorted from them (not recorded which). This chain links TRBV5-1 with TRBJ2-1; 8 bases align to TRBD1. This TCR was sampled from an adult woman who had mild COVID-19 (a few samples of this study predate the infection). Cell type and time point are not known. Here the CDR3 reads CASSTDRVSNEQFF. CDR3 coding DNA: TGCGCCAGCAGCACGGACAGGGTATCCAATGAGCAGTTCTTC. The full variable domain, in which reference TRBV5-1 and TRBJ2-1 provide the parts outside the CDR3, is KAGVTQTPRYLIKTRGQQVTLSCSPISGHRSVSWYQQTPGQGLQFLFEYFSETQRNKGNFPGRFSGRQFSNSRSEMNVSTLELGDSALYLCASSTDRVSNEQFFGPGTRLTVL.